This T cell receptor (beta chain) comes out of a study of long-term antiretroviral therapy in people with HIV. General study results and limits: The study found that diversity rose after ART but stayed below transplant donor controls.

The assay, immunoSEQ v3.0, was run at survey level. Some clones are missing from TCRdb's copy, which holds only in-frame ones; the method was immunoSEQ multiplex PCR. The sample records 23,000 or so clones, 80% to 85% being singletons. Each HIV-infected participant was given treatment in the United States. CDR1 and CDR2 from the germline V gene are KGHSH and LQKENI. V lost 3 bases to trimming and J lost 4 bases, with 13 bases between them. This CDR3 contains 15 residues. Turning to this clone: Its specificity is unknown.

The sequencing used unsorted PBMCs, collected 0.2 years after starting antiretroviral therapy. The chain is built from TRBV18 and TRBJ2-1; weak D call: TRBD1 (5 bases). The origin of this receptor is a young woman with HIV. Written as DNA, the CDR3 is TGTGCCAGCTCACCGATCATAGGGGCGTACAATGAGCAGTTCTTC. This encodes CASSPIIGAYNEQFF. Complete variable domain (other parts from reference TRBV18 and TRBJ2-1): NAGVMQNPRHLVRRRGQEARLRCSPMKGHSHVYWYRQLPEEGLKFMVYLQKENIIDESGMPKERFSAEFPKEGPSILRIQQVVRGDSAAYFCASSPIIGAYNEQFFGPGTRLTVL.